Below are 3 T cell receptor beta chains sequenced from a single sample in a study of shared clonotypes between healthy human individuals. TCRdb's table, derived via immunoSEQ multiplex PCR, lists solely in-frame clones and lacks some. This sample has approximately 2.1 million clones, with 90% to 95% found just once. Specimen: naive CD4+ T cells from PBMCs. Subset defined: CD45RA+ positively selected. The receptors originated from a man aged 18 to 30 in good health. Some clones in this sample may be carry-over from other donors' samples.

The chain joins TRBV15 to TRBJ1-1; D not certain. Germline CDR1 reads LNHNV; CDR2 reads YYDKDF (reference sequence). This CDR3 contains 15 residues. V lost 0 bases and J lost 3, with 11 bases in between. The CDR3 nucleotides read TGTGCCACCAGCAGAGATGACTATATGGACACTGAAGCTTTCTTT. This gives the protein CATSRDDYMDTEAFF.

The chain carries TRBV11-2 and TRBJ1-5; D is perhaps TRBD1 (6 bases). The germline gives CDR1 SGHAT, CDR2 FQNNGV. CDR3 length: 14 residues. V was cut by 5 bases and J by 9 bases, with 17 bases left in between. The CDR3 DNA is TGTGCCAGCAGCGCAGACAGGTCTCGTGCGCCCCAGCATTTT. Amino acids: CASSADRSRAPQHF.

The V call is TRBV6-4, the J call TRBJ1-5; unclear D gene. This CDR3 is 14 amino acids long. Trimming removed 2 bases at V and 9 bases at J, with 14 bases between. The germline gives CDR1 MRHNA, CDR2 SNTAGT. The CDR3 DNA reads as TGTGCCAGCAGTGACAGGGCGGACGCTGGGCCCCAGCATTTT. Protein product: CASSDRADAGPQHF.